The T cell receptor (beta chain) described here comes from a study of blood T cell repertoires in COVID-19. The overall study: COVID-19 samples, acute and convalescent, were from the United States, Italy and Spain. The analysed material was cDNA or gDNA that came from T cells, B-cell-depleted T cells, or PBMCs.

In the source study's methods: Amplification from reference gene primers served as the basis for estimated nucleated cell counts. TCRdb's table, derived via immunoSEQ multiplex PCR, lists solely in-frame clones and lacks some. V and J calls and clone size come straight from that table; D and trimming were deduced from the DNA. The sample contains approximately 74,000 clones, approximately 83% of which appear only once. CDR1 is SGHAT and CDR2 is FQNNGV in the germline V gene. V was pared by 0 bases and J by 3 bases, with 9 bases between. CDR3 length: 14 residues. The clonotype originates from a man aged 80 or over with active or convalescent COVID-19. Sequencing was performed on peripheral blood. The rearrangement joins TRBV11-2 to TRBJ2-7; D not certain. Written as DNA, the CDR3 is TGTGCCAGCAGCTTAGATATTGGAGTCTACGAGCAGTACTTC. The encoded protein is CASSLDIGVYEQYF.